This T cell receptor beta chain was retrieved from a study of cytomegalovirus exposure and HLA in healthy donors. Study information: The Caucasian-associated ancestry cluster held under 90% of approximately 400 genotyped donors.

There are 14 residues in the CDR3. The trim removed 1 base at V and 3 bases at J, leaving 0 bases unmatched. Germline CDR1 and CDR2: MGHRA and YSYEKL. Researchers ran the PCR with 60 Vbeta and 13 Jbeta primers. The assay was immunoSEQ multiplex PCR, and TCRdb's table has in-frame clones only and misses some. Of 90,000 to 130,000 clones in the sample, approximately 60% were seen once. This sequence joins TRBV4-1 and TRBJ2-3, with 8 nucleotides matching TRBD2. What was sequenced was PBMCs. The clonotype comes from a woman aged 25-40 years in good health and CMV-seronegative. The CDR3 here is CASSQAGGTDTQYF. The DNA of the CDR3 is TGCGCCAGCAGCCAAGCGGGAGGGACAGATACGCAGTATTTT.